The clone carrying this T cell receptor (beta chain) was recorded a few times. Sequencing used immunoSEQ multiplex PCR; TCRdb keeps in-frame clones, though not all of them. This table holds about 360,000 clones, 70% to 90% found once. The CDR3 spans 13 residues. CDR1 is GTSNPN and CDR2 is SVGIG in the germline V gene (reference sequence). Germline trimming cut 4 bases from V and 3 bases from J; bases unmatched to any gene: 4. This entry is derived from a study of blood T cell repertoires in COVID-19. The receptor was isolated from a woman aged 60-70 years with COVID-19, enrolled during active disease. V and J are TRBV30 and TRBJ1-1; TRBD1 matches 8 bases. The sequenced sample consisted of peripheral blood. CDR3 in DNA: TGTGCCTGGAACGGACAGGGATACACTGAAGCTTTCTTT. This sequence encodes CAWNGQGYTEAFF.